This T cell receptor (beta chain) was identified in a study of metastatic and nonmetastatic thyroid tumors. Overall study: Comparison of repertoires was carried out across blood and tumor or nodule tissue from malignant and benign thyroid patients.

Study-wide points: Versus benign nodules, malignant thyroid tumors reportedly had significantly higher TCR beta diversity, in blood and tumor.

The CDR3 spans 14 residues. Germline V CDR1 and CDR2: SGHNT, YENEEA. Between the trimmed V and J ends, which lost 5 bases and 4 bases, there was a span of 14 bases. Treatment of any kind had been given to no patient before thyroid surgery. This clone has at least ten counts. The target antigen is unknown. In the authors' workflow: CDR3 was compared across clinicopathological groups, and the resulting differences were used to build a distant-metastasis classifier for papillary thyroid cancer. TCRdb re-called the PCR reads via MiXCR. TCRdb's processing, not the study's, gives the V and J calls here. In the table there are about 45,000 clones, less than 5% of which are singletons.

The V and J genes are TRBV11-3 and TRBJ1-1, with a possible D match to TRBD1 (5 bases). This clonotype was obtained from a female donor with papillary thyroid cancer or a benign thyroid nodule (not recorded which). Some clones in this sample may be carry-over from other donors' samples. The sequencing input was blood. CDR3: CASSLRDSGTEAFF. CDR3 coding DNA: TGTGCCAGCAGCCTACGCGACAGTGGCACTGAAGCTTTCTTT.